A single sample gave rise to the 27 T cell receptor beta chains below, sequenced in a study of CD8+CD57+ T cells in acquired aplastic anemia. Whoever was chosen for sequencing had shown CD8+CD57+ cell expansion by flow cytometry. The study profiled TCR beta VDJ and CDR3 using genomic DNA as template. TCRdb passed the reads through MiXCR, listing each CDR3 protein once. This sample yields under 350,000 distinct CDR3 sequences, of which under 65% are seen a single time; around 1.2% belongs to the top ten. The material sequenced was sorted CD4+, CD8+, or CD8+CD57+ T cells (not recorded which) from PBMCs. The receptors here all came from a human donor with aplastic anemia.

The genes are TRBV15 and TRBJ2-7; 7 bases match TRBD1. The germline CDR1 and CDR2 sequences are LNHNV and YYDKDF (reference sequence). The CDR3 has 14 amino acids. Losses at the gene ends were 1 base for V and 3 bases for J; bases not matched to a gene: 3. The CDR3 DNA is TGTGCCACCAGCAGAGGACGGGACAGCTACGAGCAGTACTTC. Its protein product is CATSRGRDSYEQYF.

This clonotype was picked up many times. This chain connects TRBV5-1 to TRBJ1-1; 9 nucleotides agree with TRBD1. This CDR3 is 13 amino acids long. The V gene's germline CDR1 is SGHRS and CDR2 YFSETQ. The ends lost 7 bases at V and 4 bases at J; junction bases unmatched: 5. The CDR3 bases are TGCGCCAGCCACGGACAGGGGAGCACTGAAGCTTTCTTT. This codes for CASHGQGSTEAFF. The whole variable domain, remainder taken from reference TRBV5-1 and TRBJ1-1, is KAGVTQTPRYLIKTRGQQVTLSCSPISGHRSVSWYQQTPGQGLQFLFEYFSETQRNKGNFPGRFSGRQFSNSRSEMNVSTLELGDSALYLCASHGQGSTEAFFGQGTRLTVV.

The V gene is TRBV20-1, the J gene TRBJ2-2, with D perhaps given as TRBD1 or TRBD2 (5 bases each). CDR3 length: 16 amino acids. The V gene lost 2 bases and the J gene lost 1 base, with 14 bases spanning the gap. Germline V gives CDR1 DFQATT, CDR2 SNEGSKA (reference sequence). The CDR3, as DNA: TGCAGTGCTAGAATCCACGAGGGGAAGAACACCGGGGAGCTGTTTTTT. Its translation: CSARIHEGKNTGELFF.

J is TRBJ1-3 and V is TRBV12-3 or TRBV12-4; 11 positions match TRBD1. The CDR3 covers 19 residues. J was trimmed by 4 bases and V by 2 bases; bases with no gene match: 13. The CDR3 DNA reads TGTGCCAGCAGTTTAATAGGGTCAGGACAGGGGGCGTTCGGAAACACCATATATTTT. Translated, it gives CASSLIGSGQGAFGNTIYF.

As regards this clonotype: The junction differs from germline at one of its ends, possibly a read error. The chain links TRBV29-1 to TRBJ1-1, with D hard to call. Germline values: CDR1 SQVTM, CDR2 ANQGSEA. The CDR3 is made up of 13 amino acids. The CDR3 loop is CSVERALNTGAFF. CDR3 sequence (DNA): TGCAGCGTTGAAAGGGCCTTAAACACTGGAGCTTTCTTT.

This clonotype was counted many times. The rearrangement uses TRBV5-8 and TRBJ1-1, with TRBD1 matching over 8 bases. The ends lost 0 bases at V and 3 bases at J; junction bases unmatched: 4. This CDR3 is 15 amino acids long. Germline V gives CDR1 SGHTS, CDR2 YDEGEE. CDR3 sequence: CASSLAGQGYTEAFF. In DNA form, the CDR3 reads TGTGCCAGCAGCTTGGCAGGACAGGGATACACTGAAGCTTTCTTT. Full variable domain (remainder filled in from reference TRBV5-8 and TRBJ1-1): EAGVTQSPTHLIKTRGQQATLRCSPISGHTSVYWYQQALGLGLQFLLWYDEGEERNRGNFPPRFSGRQFPNYSSELNVNALELEDSALYLCASSLAGQGYTEAFFGQGTRLTVV.

The rearrangement uses TRBV2 and TRBJ1-5, with D possibly matching TRBD1 (5 bases). Germline V gene lookup returns CDR1 SNHLY and CDR2 FYNNEI. This CDR3 has 14 residues. Trimming removed 3 bases at V and 6 bases at J, with 12 bases between. The CDR3, as DNA: TGTGCCAGCAGTGATTCAGGGTGGGGTCAGCCCCAGCATTTT. Translation gives CASSDSGWGQPQHF. Supplemented by reference TRBV2 and TRBJ1-5, the full variable domain reads EPEVTQTPSHQVTQMGQEVILRCVPISNHLYFYWYRQILGQKVEFLVSFYNNEISEKSEIFDDQFSVERPDGSNFTLKIRSTKLEDSAMYFCASSDSGWGQPQHFGDGTRLSIL.

To note about this clonotype: At one boundary the junction diverges from the germline segment, which might be a read error. The genes are TRBV20-1 and TRBJ1-6, with 8 bases identical to TRBD1. The CDR3 has 15 amino acids. Germline V gene data show CDR1 as DFQATT and CDR2 as SNEGSKA (reference sequence). The DNA for the CDR3 is TGCAGTGCTAGAGATCCGGCAGGGGGCAATTCGCCCCTCCACTTT. Translating gives CSARDPAGGNSPLHF.

This clonotype has only a few counts. The rearrangement links TRBV20-1 to TRBJ2-7; 8 bases match TRBD1. The germline V gene has CDR1 DFQATT and CDR2 SNEGSKA (reference sequence). This CDR3 is built from 15 residues. J lost 3 bases, V lost 6 bases, and 13 bases had no gene match. This CDR3 is CSAWPAGQGGYEQYF. CDR3 nucleotide sequence: TGCAGTGCGTGGCCAGCAGGACAGGGAGGCTACGAGCAGTACTTC.

The chain uses TRBV19 and TRBJ1-2; D unclear. V was pared by 9 bases and J by 5 bases, with 13 bases between. The CDR3 has 12 residues. Germline V gene sequence: CDR1 LNHDA, CDR2 SQIVND (reference sequence). CDR3 sequence reads: CASDMGNYGYTF. For the CDR3, the DNA is TGTGCCAGCGATATGGGGAATTATGGCTACACCTTC.

The sample holds many counts of this clonotype. This chain connects TRBV19 to TRBJ1-1; D might be TRBD1 (6 bases). The CDR3 consists of 15 residues. Germline V gene lookup returns CDR1 LNHDA and CDR2 SQIVND (reference sequence). V was trimmed by 1 base and J by 5 bases, leaving 14 bases between them. The CDR3 nucleotides read TGTGCCAGTAGTATAGGAGGGGGGGCGAGGACTGAAGCTTTCTTT. Translation: CASSIGGGARTEAFF.

This clonotype occurred many times. The chain is built from TRBV18 and TRBJ2-7; no definite D call. The V gene's germline CDR1 is KGHSH and CDR2 LQKENI. The CDR3 has 15 residues. V was shortened by 2 bases and J by 7 bases, with 18 bases between the two germline ends. The DNA of the CDR3 is TGTGCCAGCTCACCAGTGGCCTCCTCATTGAGGGAGCAGTACTTC. This codes for CASSPVASSLREQYF.

This rearrangement joins TRBV20-1 to TRBJ2-5, with no clear D. There are 11 residues in the CDR3. CDR1 and CDR2 from the germline V gene are DFQATT and SNEGSKA (reference sequence). V was trimmed by 6 bases and J by 4 bases, leaving 9 bases between them. The CDR3 DNA follows: TGCAGTGCCCTGGTCGCAGAGACCCAGTACTTC. It translates to CSALVAETQYF.

This chain uses TRBV2 with TRBJ2-7, with D perhaps being TRBD1 or TRBD2 (5 bases each). Per the germline V gene, CDR1 is SNHLY and CDR2 is FYNNEI. Between the trimmed V and J ends, which lost 6 bases and 3 bases, there was a span of 12 bases. The CDR3 loop spans 13 amino acids. The CDR3 protein is CASSDGTHYEQYF. The CDR3 DNA is TGTGCCAGCAGCGACGGGACCCACTACGAGCAGTACTTC.

This chain joins TRBV15 and TRBJ1-1, with TRBD1 as a possible D gene (6 bases). CDR3 size: 15 residues. Deletions cut 0 bases from V and 8 bases from J, with 16 bases between. The germline gives CDR1 LNHNV, CDR2 YYDKDF (reference sequence). This CDR3 reads CATSRDQGLRAEAFF. The CDR3 nucleotides read TGTGCCACCAGCAGAGATCAGGGGTTACGGGCCGAAGCTTTCTTT.

At least ten counts were recorded for this clonotype. CDR3 DNA sequence: TGTGCCTCTCCCCCCCGGGACAGGGGACGGGACACCGGGGAGCTGTTTTTT. Translated: CASPPRDRGRDTGELFF. The chain employs TRBV15 and TRBJ2-2; TRBD1 aligns across 10 bases. The junction had 15 bases not matched to a gene; V was cut back by 11 bases and J by 3 bases. This CDR3 has 17 amino acids. The V gene's germline CDR1 is LNHNV and CDR2 YYDKDF (reference sequence).

J is TRBJ1-2 and V is TRBV20-1; TRBD1 agrees at 8 bases. With 6 bases clipped from V and 8 bases from J, the junction kept 8 bases outside the gene matches. CDR3 length: 12 residues. Germline assignment: CDR1 DFQATT and CDR2 SNEGSKA (reference sequence). CDR3 sequence (DNA): TGCAGTGCCGCGGGACAGGACGTAGGCTACACCTTC. It codes for CSAAGQDVGYTF.

About this clonotype: Since no conserved phenylalanine or tryptophan closes the CDR3, a read error is the likely cause. This chain joins TRBV7-2 and TRBJ2-7; D not certain. The CDR3 covers 15 residues. Looked up from germline, CDR1 is SGHTA and CDR2 is FQGNSA. Trimming stripped 5 bases from V and 2 bases from J, with 16 bases between. DNA of the CDR3: TGTGCCAGCAGCCAAACCTCCATCTCTACCTACGAGCAGTACTCC. Protein sequence: CASSQTSISTYEQYS.

This CDR3 reads CASSLVAGRGQGYTF. DNA of the CDR3: TGTGCCAGCAGTTTAGTAGCGGGCAGGGGGCAGGGCTACACCTTC. The chain is built from TRBV12-3 or TRBV12-4 and TRBJ1-2; 8 positions agree with TRBD1. V lost 1 base to trimming and J lost 8 bases; unmatched junction nucleotides: 9. There are 15 residues in the CDR3.

Many counts were recorded for this clonotype. The chain combines TRBV19 with TRBJ2-1; D remains ambiguous. V lost 5 bases and J lost 10, with 9 bases in between. Germline CDR1 is LNHDA and CDR2 is SQIVND (reference sequence). The CDR3 has 11 amino acids. CDR3 in amino acids: CASSLLREQFF. The CDR3 nucleotides are TGTGCCAGTAGTCTCCTGAGGGAGCAGTTCTTC.

Concerning this clonotype itself: Because it lacks the conserved phenylalanine or tryptophan at the end, this CDR3 is likely a read error. Because the CDR3's place on the DNA is in doubt, the DNA is left out and the CDR3 is given as listed by TCRdb. The rearrangement joins TRBV5-4 to TRBJ2-7; the table's D call, TRBD2, has no DNA check behind it. Germline V CDR1 and CDR2: SGHNT, YYREEE (reference sequence). The CDR3 numbers 9 amino acids, ends counted. The CDR3 loop is CASSSGGLA.

This clonotype was seen at least ten times. V and J are TRBV3-1 and TRBJ1-4, with unresolved D. CDR1 and CDR2 from the germline V gene are LGHDT and YNNKEL (reference sequence). V gave up 7 bases and J gave up 7 bases, with 10 bases separating them. The CDR3 covers 12 residues. The CDR3 spells CASTDGFEKLFF. Written as DNA, the CDR3 is TGTGCCAGCACCGATGGGTTTGAAAAACTGTTTTTT.

This clonotype has more than one count but fewer than ten. V gene TRBV19 combines with J gene TRBJ2-1; TRBD1 agrees at 9 bases. The CDR3 is 12 residues long. V trimming: 5 bases; J trimming: 12 bases; junction bases outside the gene matches: 5. Germline CDR1 LNHDA, CDR2 SQIVND (reference sequence). The CDR3 loop is CASSGQGPTQFF. CDR3 DNA sequence: TGTGCCAGTAGTGGACAGGGGCCTACGCAGTTCTTC. Together with reference TRBV19 and TRBJ2-1, the CDR3 gives the full variable domain: DGGITQSPKYLFRKEGQNVTLSCEQNLNHDAMYWYRQDPGQGLRLIYYSQIVNDFQKGDIAEGYSVSREKKESFPLTVTSAQKNPTAFYLCASSGQGPTQFFGPGTRLTVL.

V gene TRBV19 combines with J gene TRBJ1-3, with 10 bases identical to TRBD1. The V and J ends lost 3 bases and 8 bases, in that order; junction bases with no gene match: 4. The CDR3 covers 14 residues. Germline values: CDR1 LNHDA, CDR2 SQIVND (reference sequence). This CDR3 is CASSMRTGGYTIYF. The CDR3 coding sequence is TGTGCCAGTAGTATGAGGACAGGGGGGTACACCATATATTTT.

A single count supports this clonotype. The CDR3 reads CSARVGDRDTEAFF. The CDR3 DNA follows: TGCAGTGCTAGAGTAGGGGACCGGGACACTGAAGCTTTCTTT. The J gene is TRBJ1-1, the V gene TRBV20-1; a possible D gene is TRBD1 (5 bases). V lost 1 base to trimming and J lost 3 bases, with 12 bases between them. Germline CDR1 and CDR2: DFQATT and SNEGSKA (reference sequence). The CDR3 contains 14 residues.

Details on this clonotype: An end of the junction differs from the germline gene, which may be a read error. As DNA, the CDR3 is TGTGCCAGCAGCCCACGAAGACAGGGGCCTACGAACACTGAAGCTTTC. It yields the protein CASSPRRQGPTNTEAF. The chain links TRBV7-8 to TRBJ2-6; TRBD1 aligns across 8 bases. Germline CDR1 reads SGHVS; CDR2 reads FQNEAQ. This CDR3 is 16 amino acids long.

This clonotype was found many times. The chain combines TRBV3-1 with TRBJ2-1, with unresolved D. V was clipped by 4 bases and J by 6 bases, with 10 bases between them. The CDR3 sequence is 13 residues long. Per the germline V gene, CDR1 is LGHDT and CDR2 is YNNKEL (reference sequence). CDR3 nucleotide sequence: TGTGCCAGCAGCCCTGGTTTGACCAATGAGCAGTTCTTC. Its translation is CASSPGLTNEQFF.